This T cell receptor beta chain was sequenced in a study of monozygotic twins with inflammatory bowel disease. TCRdb re-called the 5' RACE reads; every CDR3 protein appears as one record, without DNA. Its clone listing holds just over 300,000 distinct CDR3 sequences. This TCR derives from a human donor with ulcerative colitis or Crohn's disease, or a healthy co-twin of an affected twin (not recorded which). Material: blood.

CDR3 loop: CASSGGRVAGELFF. The V gene is TRBV5-5, the J gene TRBJ2-2; TCRdb indicates TRBD1, and absent DNA this call remains unverified. Germline CDR1 reads SGHKS; CDR2 reads YYEKEE (reference sequence). The CDR3 loop spans 14 amino acids.